Listed here is a single TCR beta chain. Assay: immunoSEQ multiplex PCR; the TCRdb copy retains only in-frame clones and omits some. The sample holds about 32,000 clones, approximately 90% seen once. The CDR3 covers 18 residues. V lost 0 bases, J lost 3 bases, and 9 bases stayed unmatched. The sample is drawn from a study of OX40 agonist ivuxolimab in advanced cancers. The sequencing here drew on CD4+ or CD8+ T cells sorted from blood, taken in a trial of the OX40 agonist ivuxolimab. The chain has TRBV23-1 and TRBJ2-3; TRBD2 aligns across 10 bases. TRBV23-1 falls under the ORF class, with uncertain function. This clonotype originated in an adult with an advanced solid tumor such as melanoma, head and neck, liver or kidney cancer. The CDR3 DNA is TGCGCCAGCAGTCAATCCCGACGAGCGGGAGGGGGTACAGATACGCAGTATTTT. The encoded protein is CASSQSRRAGGGTDTQYF.